This record looks at one T cell receptor beta chain sequence and its context. Its antigen is unknown. No quality values exist for individual bases; no much larger clone is one base distant. These data are taken from a study of CD8 T cells in ankylosing spondylitis (dated by TCRdb to the late 2010s). About the full investigation: To find TCR variants linked to disease, the study profiled T cell receptor beta repertoires in ankylosing spondylitis patients and healthy donors. The full study cohort was made up of about 24 ankylosing spondylitis patients and 108 healthy donors. Peripheral blood was sampled, and synovial fluid was also collected from ankylosing spondylitis patients.

What the study reported, not specific to this receptor: The disease-linked clones showed a CD8+ phenotype and occurred at relatively low frequencies in peripheral blood. A TCR beta motif made up of eight or nine highly homologous amino acid variants appeared to be characteristic of blood from ankylosing spondylitis patients. Some motif variants had previously been reported in the synovial fluid and blood of reactive arthritis patients, which suggests shared mechanisms of disease initiation. The disease-linked clones were reported as significantly enriched in matched synovial fluid samples from ankylosing spondylitis patients.

V lost 5 bases and J lost 2 bases; the stretch between them is 19 bases long. The CDR3 starts with the cysteine, ends with the phenylalanine, and has 17 residues. Just CDR3 DNA is preserved here, 51 bases in frame from base 1. Per the germline V gene, SGHVS is the CDR1 and FNYEAQ is the CDR2. TCRdb lists the instrument as Illumina HiSeq 2500. TCR beta libraries were prepared by quantitative 5'-RACE with molecular barcodes. In the authors' own workflow: Disease-linked TCR variants were identified with a new computational method built on a probabilistic model of VDJ rearrangement. TCRdb trimmed the raw reads at Q25, called clones with MiXCR and kept productive beta chains. Each CDR3 protein appears once, grouped with its most common genes and DNA. TCRdb's processing, not the study's, gives the V and J calls here. This sample gives 250,000 or so distinct CDR3 sequences in total; 18% of them show up just once. The ten largest clones add up to more than 25% of the sample.

The source is a male donor with ankylosing spondylitis or in good health (not recorded which). The sequencing sample was made of blood, either unsorted or a sorted T cell fraction (not recorded which). Here the chain combines TRBV7-6 and TRBJ2-1; perhaps TRBD1 is the D gene, with 6 bases matching. This receptor carries the CDR3 CASSEEADGTTYNEQFF. Read as DNA, the sequence is TGTGCCAGCAGCGAAGAGGCTGACGGGACAACCTACAATGAGCAGTTCTTC. Extended through the reference TRBV7-6 and TRBJ2-1 proteins, this CDR3 yields the full variable domain: GAGVSQSPRYKVTKRGQDVALRCDPISGHVSLYWYRQALGQGPEFLTYFNYEAQQDKSGLPNDRFSAERPEGSISTLTIQRTEQRDSAMYRCASSEEADGTTYNEQFFGPGTRLTVL.